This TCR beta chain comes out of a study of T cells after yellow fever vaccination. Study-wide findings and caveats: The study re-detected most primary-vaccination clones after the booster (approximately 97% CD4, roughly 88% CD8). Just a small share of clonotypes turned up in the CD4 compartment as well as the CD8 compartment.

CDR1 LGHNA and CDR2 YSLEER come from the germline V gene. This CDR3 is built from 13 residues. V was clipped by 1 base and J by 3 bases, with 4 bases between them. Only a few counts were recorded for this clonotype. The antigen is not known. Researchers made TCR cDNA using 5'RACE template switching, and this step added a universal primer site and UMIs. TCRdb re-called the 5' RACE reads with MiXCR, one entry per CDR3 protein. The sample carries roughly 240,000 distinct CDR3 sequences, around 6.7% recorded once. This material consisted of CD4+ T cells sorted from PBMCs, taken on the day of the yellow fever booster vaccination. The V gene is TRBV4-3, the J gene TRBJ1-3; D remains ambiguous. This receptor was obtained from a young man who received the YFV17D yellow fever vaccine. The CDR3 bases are TGCGCCAGCAGCCAAGTCGGTGGAAACACCATATATTTT. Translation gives CASSQVGGNTIYF.